This entry features one T cell receptor (beta chain) sequence. What it binds is unknown. This sample was taken from a study of T cell repertoires in cytomegalovirus infection. Notes on the study in general: Predominance within the ex vivo response was attributable to HLA-C-restricted CMV-specific TCR beta clonotypes.

Each CDR3 protein gets one entry after TCRdb re-called the reads with MiXCR. The sample includes approximately 310,000 distinct CDR3 sequences, roughly 25% of them seen just once. This sequence originates from a human donor in good health (CMV status not recorded). Some clones in this sample may be carry-over from other donors' samples. This specimen consisted of cultured PBMCs, obtained from culture after CMV antigen stimulation.

The CDR3 reads CASSLTWRTEAFF. CDR3 coding DNA: TGTGCCAGCAGTTTAACGTGGCGGACTGAAGCTTTCTTT. The chain is built from TRBV12-3 or TRBV12-4 and TRBJ1-1; no clear D gene. Trimming pared 2 bases from V and 5 bases from J, leaving 9 bases between. CDR3 length: 13 residues.